This T cell receptor beta chain was sequenced for a study of PD-L1 blockade in urothelial cancer (TCRdb year 2017). About the study as a whole: All patients started therapy in about 2014 and received atezolizumab 1,200 mg intravenously every 3 weeks. About 85% of the roughly 30 patients were males with bladder-origin urothelial cancer, and about 60% of the roughly 29 reported a prior smoking history. An ECOG performance status of 0 or 1 was recorded for the patients, and 0 to 3 prior chemotherapy regimens had been received by the patients. Blood samples were analyzed 3 weeks after the start of treatment (second dose) and 6 weeks after the start of treatment. A median of approximately 140,000 T cells and fewer than 85,000 unique TCRs was obtained from blood samples, and a median clonality of roughly 0.082 was observed. Somatic, immune and clinical correlates of response to PD-L1 blockade with atezolizumab in urothelial cancer were the focus of an exploratory multi-omic analysis. Pretreatment tumor samples, along with matched peripheral blood serially collected before and after atezolizumab treatment, were subjected to TCR sequencing. Progression-free survival longer than 6 months counted as durable clinical benefit, and TCR features were additionally tested against both progression-free and overall survival. Whole exome sequencing and RNA sequencing of pretreatment tumors were performed alongside TCR sequencing in the same patients. Nine patients reached durable clinical benefit, while 20 patients did not. Some 29 patients had pretreatment blood TCR-seq, roughly 24 had at least one posttreatment blood collection, and roughly 24 had tumor TCR-seq. Summary of the overall study and its limitations: A pretreatment peripheral blood TCR clonality below the median was linked to improved progression-free and overall survival. Because the sample size was small (n ≈ 29) and many of the analyses were exploratory, the results are meant to be hypothesis-generating. Patients with durable benefit showed greater expansion of tumor-associated TCR clones in peripheral blood 3 weeks after starting treatment (n = 22, p = 0.022).

As to this clone: Its recognized antigen is unknown. Qualities for individual bases were not recorded, and no much larger clone is one base off.

The time point label for this specimen denotes: pretreatment peripheral blood. The cohort included 29 patients with locally advanced or metastatic urothelial carcinoma who were treated at Memorial Sloan Kettering on a trial protocol. Peripheral blood mononuclear cells were collected pretreatment and during treatment, with between 1 and 8 total time points obtained per patient. The Qiagen DNeasy Blood extraction kit was used to purify genomic DNA from total PBMCs and tumor samples. PBMCs were collected pretreatment and during treatment, and were isolated and stored as previously described. Synthetic TCR analog templates were spiked into each PCR to estimate absolute template abundance from read counts. Using the immunoSEQ assay, TCRbeta CDR3 regions were amplified from genomic DNA with bias-controlled V and J gene primers. Rearranged TCRbeta segments were sequenced at approximately 20X coverage. Regarding the original processing steps: Clustering was used to correct sequencing errors, and CDR3s were annotated against IMGT so that V, D and J genes could be assigned. Downstream analyses used only productive TCRbeta rearrangements, leaving out any out-of-frame or stop-codon sequences. Clonality was calculated as one minus the Shannon entropy normalized by the log of the number of unique productive sequences. Fisher's exact test with Benjamini-Hochberg correction, at a threshold of adjusted p below 0.01, was used to find clones that differed between time points or between blood and tumor. TCRdb carries this immuneACCESS record with in-frame sequences only. Its versions omit some clonotypes, under half of them owing to an unresolved V gene in the studies checked, with the rest unexplained. That table furnishes V, J and clone size, whereas the DNA furnished D and trimming. This sample lists some 87,000 clones; 87% were detected once. The ten biggest clones cover 1.5% to 2% of the sample.

CDR1 and CDR2 were assigned from the germline V gene (reference sequence) as LNHDA and SQIVND. Reading from cysteine to phenylalanine, the CDR3 counts 15 amino acids. CDR3 DNA only is kept here, 45 bases in frame from base 1. Relative to germline, V is missing 4 bases and J is missing 3 bases, with 3 bases of the junction outside any gene match. The origin of this receptor is a man in his 60s with urothelial cancer. Recombination linked TRBV19 to TRBJ2-1, with TRBD1 identical over 10 junction bases. The input for sequencing was PBMCs, taken around atezolizumab (anti-PD-L1) treatment. The CDR3 sequence is CASSTGQGFYNEQFF. The sequence in DNA is TGTGCCAGTAGTACGGGACAGGGGTTCTACAATGAGCAGTTCTTC.